This passage covers 32 T cell receptor beta chains from one sample sequenced in a study of blood T cell repertoires in COVID-19. Data came from immunoSEQ multiplex PCR; TCRdb stores just in-frame clones and leaves some out. This repertoire shows over 350,000 clones, approximately 90% found once; its top ten account for around 1.2%. Sequencing was done on a sample of PBMCs or T cells enriched from blood (not recorded which). Receptor source: a woman under 30 who had recovered from COVID-19.

Concerning this clone: Other DNA sequences in the same sample also yield this CDR3. The chain uses TRBV18 and TRBJ1-3; 7 bases align to TRBD1. This CDR3 region has 14 residues. Germline V lookup: CDR1 KGHSH, CDR2 LQKENI. After removal of 6 bases from V and 4 bases from J, the junction contained 6 bases not matched to a gene. The CDR3 DNA sequence: TGTGCCAGCTCCCCCACAGGGGACGGAAACACCATATATTTT. It specifies CASSPTGDGNTIYF.

The chain has TRBV5-1 and TRBJ2-6, with 7 nucleotides matching TRBD1. This CDR3 has 15 residues. J gave up 2 bases and V 4 bases, and 3 bases lay outside the gene matches. The germline CDR1 and CDR2 sequences are SGHRS and YFSETQ. The CDR3 DNA reads as TGCGCCAGCAGCAGTCAGGGGGCTGGGGCCAACGTCCTGACTTTC. Residues: CASSSQGAGANVLTF.

This chain joins TRBV18 and TRBJ1-2; 7 bases line up with TRBD1. CDR3 length equals 13 residues. The J segment lost 6 bases and the V segment lost 3 bases, leaving 4 bases of the junction unmatched. CDR1 and CDR2 from the germline V gene are KGHSH and LQKENI. Here the CDR3 reads CASSPDRRDGYTF. The CDR3 DNA sequence: TGTGCCAGCTCACCGGACAGGAGGGATGGCTACACCTTC. Together with reference TRBV18 and TRBJ1-2, the CDR3 gives the full variable domain: NAGVMQNPRHLVRRRGQEARLRCSPMKGHSHVYWYRQLPEEGLKFMVYLQKENIIDESGMPKERFSAEFPKEGPSILRIQQVVRGDSAAYFCASSPDRRDGYTFGSGTRLTVV.

The rearrangement links TRBV5-4 to TRBJ2-2, with D tentatively TRBD1 (5 bases). The CDR3 runs to 14 residues. Between the trimmed V and J ends, which lost 1 base and 7 bases, there was a span of 11 bases. CDR1 is SGHNT and CDR2 is YYREEE in the germline V gene (reference sequence). Here the CDR3 reads CASSLLGVGGELFF. The CDR3 nucleotides are TGTGCCAGCAGCTTGTTAGGGGTGGGCGGGGAGCTGTTTTTT.

The chain uses TRBV7-2 and TRBJ2-7, with 8 bases fitting TRBD2. In germline, CDR1 is SGHTA, CDR2 FQGNSA. CDR3 size: 13 residues. V lost 3 bases to trimming and J lost 3 bases; unmatched junction nucleotides: 1. The CDR3 spells CASSFSGDYEQYF. The CDR3 nucleotides are TGTGCCAGCAGCTTTAGCGGGGACTACGAGCAGTACTTC. The full variable domain, rest sourced from reference TRBV7-2 and TRBJ2-7, is GAGVSQSPSNKVTEKGKDVELRCDPISGHTALYWYRQSLGQGLEFLIYFQGNSAPDKSGLPSDRFSAERTGGSVSTLTIQRTQQEDSAVYLCASSFSGDYEQYFGPGTRLTVT.

This chain uses TRBV10-3 with TRBJ2-6; a weak D match, TRBD1 (6 bases). V was clipped by 2 bases and J by 2 bases, with 10 bases between them. There are 16 residues in the CDR3. Germline V gene lookup returns CDR1 ENHRY and CDR2 SYGVKD. CDR3 sequence: CAISEGGGAGANVLTF. Here the CDR3 DNA reads TGTGCCATCAGTGAGGGTGGGGGCGCTGGGGCCAACGTCCTGACTTTC.

This chain connects TRBV5-6 to TRBJ2-7, with TRBD2 identical over 7 bases. CDR1 and CDR2 from the germline V gene are SGHDT and YYEEEE. V was clipped by 0 bases and J by 2 bases; unmatched bases: 11. The CDR3 consists of 17 residues. CDR3 loop: CASSLVGGAVYTYEQYF. CDR3 DNA: TGTGCCAGCAGCTTGGTGGGAGGGGCCGTATACACCTACGAGCAGTACTTC. Supplemented by reference TRBV5-6 and TRBJ2-7, the full variable domain reads DAGVTQSPTHLIKTRGQQVTLRCSPKSGHDTVSWYQQALGQGPQFIFQYYEEEERQRGNFPDRFSGHQFPNYSSELNVNALLLGDSALYLCASSLVGGAVYTYEQYFGPGTRLTVT.

CDR3: CASTTISRRGGYYGYTF. CDR3 sequence (DNA): TGTGCCAGCACCACCATCTCGCGACGGGGGGGATACTATGGCTACACCTTC. The chain has TRBV21-1 and TRBJ1-2. TRBV21-1 is termed a pseudogene. This CDR3 region has 17 residues.

V and J are TRBV11-2 and TRBJ2-7, with D possibly TRBD1 on 6 matching bases. The germline CDR1 and CDR2 sequences are SGHAT and FQNNGV. This CDR3 has 15 residues. V was pared by 2 bases and J by 0 bases, with 11 bases between. The CDR3 protein is CASSLIGQSSYEQYF. The CDR3 DNA reads as TGTGCCAGCAGCTTAATTGGACAGAGCTCCTACGAGCAGTACTTC.

With respect to this clone: Other DNA sequences in the same sample also yield this CDR3. This sequence joins TRBV5-1 and TRBJ2-7; the match to TRBD2 covers 8 bases. CDR3 size: 22 residues. The germline V gene has CDR1 SGHRS and CDR2 YFSETQ. The V gene end was trimmed by 2 bases and the J gene end by 4 bases; junction bases not matched to a gene: 29. This CDR3 is CASSFDTGGRGGSLPEPYEQYF. CDR3 bases: TGCGCCAGCAGCTTCGACACCGGGGGGCGCGGGGGGTCTCTTCCTGAACCTTACGAGCAGTACTTC.

The CDR3 reads CATSREVWEGEQYF. CDR3 DNA sequence: TGTGCCACCAGCAGAGAGGTATGGGAGGGCGAGCAGTACTTC. The chain couples TRBV15 to TRBJ2-7; 7 bases are a match to TRBD2. Germline CDR1 LNHNV, CDR2 YYDKDF (reference sequence). The trim removed 0 bases at V and 6 bases at J, leaving 5 bases unmatched. The CDR3 length is 14 residues.

Concerning this clone itself: Other DNA sequences within the sample encode an identical CDR3. This chain connects TRBV5-1 to TRBJ1-1, with TRBD1 matching over 8 bases. Germline trimming cut 2 bases from V and 2 bases from J; bases unmatched to any gene: 2. CDR1 and CDR2 from the germline V gene are SGHRS and YFSETQ. The CDR3 length is 14 residues. The CDR3 here is CASSFGQGNTEAFF. CDR3 nucleotide sequence: TGCGCCAGCAGCTTCGGACAGGGAAACACTGAAGCTTTCTTT.

The gene calls are TRBV5-1 and TRBJ1-1, with TRBD1 as a possible D gene (5 bases). Germline V CDR1 and CDR2: SGHRS, YFSETQ. The length of the CDR3 is 14 residues. V was shortened by 4 bases and J by 5 bases, with 15 bases between the two germline ends. CDR3 sequence: CASSQGLTRTEAFF. The CDR3 DNA reads as TGCGCCAGCAGCCAGGGTCTTACGAGGACTGAAGCTTTCTTT.

V gene TRBV6-6 combines with J gene TRBJ2-1, with 9 bases matching TRBD1. CDR1 MNHNY and CDR2 SVGAGI come from the germline V gene (reference sequence). V lost 5 bases, J lost 10 bases, and 12 bases stayed unmatched. The CDR3 is made up of 15 amino acids. The CDR3 protein is CASSRTGDPLGEQFF. Here the CDR3 DNA reads TGTGCCAGCAGTCGGACAGGGGATCCCTTAGGGGAGCAGTTCTTC.

The chain couples TRBV3-1 (or the pseudogene TRBV3-2) to TRBJ1-4; 7 bases align to TRBD1. Per germline, CDR1 LGHDT and CDR2 YNNKEL (reference sequence). The CDR3 consists of 17 residues. V trimming: 2 bases; J trimming: 2 bases; junction bases outside the gene matches: 8. In DNA form, the CDR3 reads TGTGCCAGCAGCCAACTTCGAACAGGGGAGACTAATGAAAAACTGTTTTTT. Encoded protein: CASSQLRTGETNEKLFF.

The rearrangement joins TRBV27 to TRBJ2-1, with 9 bases aligning to TRBD2. CDR3 length: 16 amino acids. Germline trimming cut 0 bases from V and 8 bases from J; bases unmatched to any gene: 8. Per germline, CDR1 MNHEY and CDR2 SMNVEV (reference sequence). The CDR3, as DNA: TGTGCCAGCAGTTTATCGGCTGCGGGGGGGCTCGATGAGCAGTTCTTC. Its protein product is CASSLSAAGGLDEQFF.

V usage is TRBV9 and J usage is TRBJ2-3, with 7 bases fitting TRBD1. Germline CDR1 and CDR2: SGDLS and YYNGEE. The CDR3 runs 15 residues. The ends lost 3 bases at V and 5 bases at J; junction bases unmatched: 9. This CDR3 is CASSGQGGGGDTQYF. CDR3 in DNA: TGTGCCAGCAGCGGACAGGGCGGTGGGGGAGATACGCAGTATTTT.

V gene TRBV7-8 combines with J gene TRBJ1-3; D unresolved. V was shortened by 0 bases and J by 2 bases, with 11 bases between the two germline ends. The germline CDR1 and CDR2 sequences are SGHVS and FQNEAQ. This CDR3 is built from 16 residues. The chain's CDR3 is CASSLASPGPGNTIYF. In nucleotides, the CDR3 is TGTGCCAGCAGCTTAGCTTCGCCAGGCCCTGGAAACACCATATATTTT.

In the case of this clone: Other DNA sequences within the sample encode an identical CDR3. The genes are TRBV30 and TRBJ1-2; D remains ambiguous. CDR3 length: 12 amino acids. The germline CDR1 and CDR2 sequences are GTSNPN and SVGIG (reference sequence). Deletions cut 0 bases from V and 4 bases from J, with 6 bases between. The CDR3 bases are TGTGCCTGGAGTGTGGGAGCCTATGGCTACACCTTC. It is translated as CAWSVGAYGYTF. The full variable domain, with the rest looked up from reference TRBV30 and TRBJ1-2, is SQTIHQWPATLVQPVGSPLSLECTVEGTSNPNLYWYRQAAGRGLQLLFYSVGIGQISSEVPQNLSASRPQDRQFILSSKKLLLSDSGFYLCAWSVGAYGYTFGSGTRLTVV.

This clone was picked up one time. This chain connects TRBV6-1 to TRBJ1-5, with 8 positions matching TRBD1. Germline V gives CDR1 MNHNS, CDR2 SASEGT. Unmatched junction bases numbered 9, after V lost 4 bases and J lost 1 base. The CDR3 loop spans 17 amino acids. CDR3 in amino acids: CASSGSTGGESNQPQHF. CDR3 bases: TGTGCCAGCAGTGGTTCTACAGGGGGTGAGAGCAATCAGCCCCAGCATTTT.

This chain links TRBV7-3 with TRBJ2-7, with 7 bases that match TRBD2. This CDR3 comprises 12 residues. Germline V gene data show CDR1 as SGHTA and CDR2 as FQGTGA. J gave up 6 bases and V 6 bases, and 5 bases lay outside the gene matches. CDR3 bases: TGTGCCAGCAGTTCGGGAGGCGGCGAGCAGTACTTC. It is translated as CASSSGGGEQYF.

The chain joins TRBV6-5 to TRBJ1-1; 9 nucleotides match TRBD1. The V gene end was trimmed by 7 bases and the J gene end by 5 bases; junction bases not matched to a gene: 8. This CDR3 comprises 14 residues. The V gene's germline CDR1 is MNHEY and CDR2 SVGAGI. CDR3 region: CASTNRGRKTEAFF. DNA of the CDR3: TGTGCCAGCACCAACAGGGGGCGGAAAACTGAAGCTTTCTTT.

This chain connects TRBV11-2 to TRBJ2-7; 11 positions match TRBD2. This CDR3 contains 16 residues. Per germline, CDR1 SGHAT and CDR2 FQNNGV. The ends lost 4 bases at V and 0 bases at J; junction bases unmatched: 5. The chain's CDR3 is CASSSLAGGYSYEQYF. CDR3 coding DNA: TGTGCCAGCAGCTCTCTAGCGGGGGGCTACTCCTACGAGCAGTACTTC. Combining the CDR3 with reference TRBV11-2 and TRBJ2-7 gives the whole variable domain EAGVAQSPRYKIIEKRQSVAFWCNPISGHATLYWYQQILGQGPKLLIQFQNNGVVDDSQLPKDRFSAERLKGVDSTLKIQPAKLEDSAVYLCASSSLAGGYSYEQYFGPGTRLTVT.

This chain uses TRBV5-1 with TRBJ2-1, with D perhaps matching TRBD2 (5 bases). Germline-derived CDR1 and CDR2 are SGHRS and YFSETQ. V lost 0 bases, J lost 6 bases, and 13 bases lay in between. The CDR3 is 15 residues long. CDR3 bases: TGCGCCAGCAGCTTGGCCACTAGGGTCCTCAATGAGCAGTTCTTC. Translated, it gives CASSLATRVLNEQFF.

The rearrangement joins TRBV12-5 to TRBJ1-3, with a possible D match to TRBD1 (6 bases). The V gene lost 7 bases and the J gene lost 4 bases, with 17 bases spanning the gap. The CDR3 is made up of 15 amino acids. CDR1 is LGHNT and CDR2 is FRNRAP in the germline V gene. CDR3 protein: CASAVGEQGGNTIYF. CDR3 nucleotide sequence: TGTGCTAGTGCCGTCGGGGAACAGGGAGGAAACACCATATATTTT.

DNA for the CDR3: TGTGCCAGCAGCCTTGAGGGGGACACTGAAGCTTTCTTT. Translated: CASSLEGDTEAFF. J is TRBJ1-1 and V is TRBV4-2; weak D call: TRBD1 (6 bases). CDR1 is LGHNA and CDR2 is YNFKEQ in the germline V gene. Trimming shortened V by 4 bases and J by 3 bases, and 9 bases separated the two germline ends. The CDR3 has 13 amino acids.

The chain links TRBV5-1 to TRBJ1-1, with 9 bases lining up with TRBD1. Trimming cost V 3 bases and J 6 bases; bases outside gene matches: 0. CDR1 and CDR2 (germline): SGHRS, YFSETQ. This CDR3 comprises 12 residues. The CDR3 reads CASSWTGAEAFF. The CDR3 nucleotides are TGCGCCAGCAGCTGGACAGGGGCTGAAGCTTTCTTT.

The chain couples TRBV19 to TRBJ1-2; TRBD1 might be the D (5 bases). Germline values: CDR1 LNHDA, CDR2 SQIVND (reference sequence). The CDR3 consists of 12 residues. V was clipped by 5 bases and J by 7 bases, with 11 bases between them. CDR3 region: CASSHLGGGYTF. The CDR3 DNA follows: TGTGCCAGTAGTCACCTCGGGGGTGGCTACACCTTC.

This chain connects TRBV6-2 or TRBV6-3 to TRBJ1-1; a possible D gene is TRBD1 (6 bases). The CDR3 is 14 residues long. Per germline, CDR1 MNHEY and CDR2 SVGEGT. Trimming stripped 5 bases from V and 5 bases from J, with 15 bases between. The CDR3 sequence: CASSTFTGLTEAFF. The CDR3 DNA is TGTGCCAGCAGTACCTTTACAGGGCTGACTGAAGCTTTCTTT.

The CDR3 coding sequence is TGCGCCAGCAGCCAGGGACTAGCCGGAAAGTCGCAGTATTTT. It is translated as CASSQGLAGKSQYF. The V gene is TRBV4-1, the J gene TRBJ2-3, with 9 nucleotides matching TRBD2. The germline CDR1 and CDR2 sequences are MGHRA and YSYEKL. This CDR3 has 14 amino acids. The V gene end was trimmed by 3 bases and the J gene end by 10 bases; junction bases not matched to a gene: 8.

This clone came up a few times. This chain uses TRBV7-9 with TRBJ2-7; the D gene is possibly TRBD2 (6 bases). CDR1 and CDR2 from the germline V gene are SEHNR and FQNEAQ (reference sequence). The ends were cut back, 1 base at V and 4 bases at J, with 8 bases in the middle. The CDR3 consists of 13 residues. In DNA form, the CDR3 reads TGTGCCAGCAGCTTAGGGCGGGGATACGAGCAGTACTTC. Protein sequence: CASSLGRGYEQYF.

This clone was observed a handful of times. This CDR3 reads CASSFTGGIEANEKLFF. Here the CDR3 DNA reads TGTGCCAGCAGCTTCACAGGGGGGATTGAGGCTAATGAAAAACTGTTTTTT. This chain links TRBV9 with TRBJ1-4; 8 bases are a match to TRBD1. In germline, CDR1 is SGDLS, CDR2 YYNGEE. The CDR3 loop spans 17 amino acids. Germline trimming cut 4 bases from V and 3 bases from J; bases unmatched to any gene: 11. The whole variable domain, remainder taken from reference TRBV9 and TRBJ1-4, is DSGVTQTPKHLITATGQRVTLRCSPRSGDLSVYWYQQSLDQGLQFLIQYYNGEERAKGNILERFSAQQFPDLHSELNLSSLELGDSALYFCASSFTGGIEANEKLFFGSGTQLSVL.